The clone carrying this T cell receptor (beta chain) was seen ten or more times. This entry is derived from a study of T-cell reconstitution after alpha-beta-depleted transplantation in children. TCRbeta library construction was performed incorporating unique molecular identifiers. Using its own MiXCR run on the PCR reads, TCRdb lists one record per CDR3 protein. Among about 110,000 distinct CDR3 sequences listed, 10% were seen once. The CDR3 sequence is 15 residues long. Germline V gene data show CDR1 as DFQATT and CDR2 as SNEGSKA (reference sequence). V lost 4 bases, J lost 1 base, and 13 bases lay in between.

This sequence originates from a boy between 2 and 15 years old with acute lymphoblastic leukemia, due to receive a stem cell transplant. This sequence joins TRBV20-1 and TRBJ2-2; D call uncertain. The input for sequencing was PBMCs, taken before TCRalphabeta/CD19-depleted stem cell transplant. The CDR3: CSAMGWAGNTGELFF. The CDR3 DNA reads TGCAGTGCTATGGGTTGGGCAGGGAACACCGGGGAGCTGTTTTTT.